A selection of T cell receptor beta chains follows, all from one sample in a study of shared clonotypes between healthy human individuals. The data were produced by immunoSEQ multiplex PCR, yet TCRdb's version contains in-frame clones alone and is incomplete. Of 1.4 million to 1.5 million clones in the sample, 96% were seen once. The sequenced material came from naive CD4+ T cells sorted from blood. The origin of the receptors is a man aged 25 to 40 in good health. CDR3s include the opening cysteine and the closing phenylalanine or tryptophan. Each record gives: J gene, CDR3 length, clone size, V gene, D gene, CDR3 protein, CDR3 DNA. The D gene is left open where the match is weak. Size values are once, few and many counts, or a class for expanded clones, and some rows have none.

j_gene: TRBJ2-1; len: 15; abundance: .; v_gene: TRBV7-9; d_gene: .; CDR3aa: CASSLARGGPNEQFF; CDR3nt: TGTGCCAGCAGCTTAGCTCGTGGAGGGCCTAATGAGCAGTTCTTC
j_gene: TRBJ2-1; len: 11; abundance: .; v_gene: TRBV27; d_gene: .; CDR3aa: CASYSYNEQFF; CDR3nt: TGTGCCAGCTACTCCTACAATGAGCAGTTCTTC
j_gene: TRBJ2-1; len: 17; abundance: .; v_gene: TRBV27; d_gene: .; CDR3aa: CASSLLARGGEHNEQFF; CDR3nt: TGTGCCAGCAGTTTATTAGCCCGGGGCGGGGAACACAATGAGCAGTTCTTC
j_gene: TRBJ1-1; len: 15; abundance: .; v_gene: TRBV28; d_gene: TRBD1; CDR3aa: CASSQHRGMNTEAFF; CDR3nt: TGTGCCAGCAGCCAACACAGGGGTATGAACACTGAAGCTTTCTTT
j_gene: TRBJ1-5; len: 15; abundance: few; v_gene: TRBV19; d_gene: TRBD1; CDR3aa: CASREDRAINQPQHF; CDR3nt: TGTGCCAGTAGAGAGGACAGGGCTATTAATCAGCCCCAGCATTTT
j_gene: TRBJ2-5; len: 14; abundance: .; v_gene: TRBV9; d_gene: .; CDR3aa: CASSVEGPQETQYF; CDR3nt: TGTGCCAGCAGCGTAGAGGGGCCACAAGAGACCCAGTACTTC
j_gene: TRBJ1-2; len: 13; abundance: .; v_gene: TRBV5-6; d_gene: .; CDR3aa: CASSPGQTYGYTF; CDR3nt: TGTGCCAGCAGCCCCGGACAGACCTATGGCTACACCTTC
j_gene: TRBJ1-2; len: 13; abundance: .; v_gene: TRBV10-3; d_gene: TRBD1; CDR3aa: CAIAQFGTDGYTF; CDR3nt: TGTGCCATCGCGCAGTTCGGGACAGATGGCTACACCTTC
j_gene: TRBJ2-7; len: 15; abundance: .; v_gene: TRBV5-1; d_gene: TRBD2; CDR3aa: CASSHGLADSYEQYF; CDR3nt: TGCGCCAGCAGCCATGGACTAGCGGACTCCTACGAGCAGTACTTC
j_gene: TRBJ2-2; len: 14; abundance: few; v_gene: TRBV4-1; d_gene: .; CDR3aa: CASSQPGLTGELFF; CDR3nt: TGCGCCAGCAGCCAGCCGGGGCTCACCGGGGAGCTGTTTTTT
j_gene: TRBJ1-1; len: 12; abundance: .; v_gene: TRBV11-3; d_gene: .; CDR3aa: CASSFADTEAFF; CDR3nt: TGTGCCAGCAGCTTCGCGGACACTGAAGCTTTCTTT
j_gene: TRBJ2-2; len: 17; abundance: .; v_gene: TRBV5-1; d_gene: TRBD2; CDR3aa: CASSVTSGRMNTGELFF; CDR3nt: TGCGCCAGCAGCGTGACTAGCGGGAGGATGAACACCGGGGAGCTGTTTTTT
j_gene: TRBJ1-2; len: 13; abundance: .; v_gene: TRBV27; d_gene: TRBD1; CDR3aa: CASSFRQGYGYTF; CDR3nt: TGTGCCAGCAGTTTTCGACAGGGGTATGGCTACACCTTC
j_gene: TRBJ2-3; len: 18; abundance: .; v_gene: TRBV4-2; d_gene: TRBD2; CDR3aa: CASSQLPAGRGSTDTQYF; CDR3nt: TGTGCCAGCAGCCAACTACCCGCGGGGCGGGGGAGCACAGATACGCAGTATTTT
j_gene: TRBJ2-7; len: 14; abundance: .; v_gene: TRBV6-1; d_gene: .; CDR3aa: CASSELIWGSEQYF; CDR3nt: TGTGCCAGCAGTGAATTAATTTGGGGCTCCGAGCAGTACTTC
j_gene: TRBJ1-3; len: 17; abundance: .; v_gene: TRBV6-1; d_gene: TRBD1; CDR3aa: CASSVSTGVLSGNTIYF; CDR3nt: TGTGCCAGCAGTGTATCAACAGGGGTTCTCTCTGGAAACACCATATATTTT
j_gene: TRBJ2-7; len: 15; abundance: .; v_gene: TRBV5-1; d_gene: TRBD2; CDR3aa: CASSNGLAGTYEQYF; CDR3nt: TGCGCCAGCAGCAACGGACTAGCAGGTACCTACGAGCAGTACTTC
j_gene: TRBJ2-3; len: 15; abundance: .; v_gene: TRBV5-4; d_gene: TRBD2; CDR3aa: CASSRRLAESDTQYF; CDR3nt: TGTGCCAGCAGCAGGAGACTAGCAGAGTCAGATACGCAGTATTTT
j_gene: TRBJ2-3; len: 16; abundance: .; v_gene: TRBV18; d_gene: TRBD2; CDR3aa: CASSGLAGGLRDTQYF; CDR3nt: TGTGCCAGCTCAGGTCTAGCGGGAGGGCTTCGAGATACGCAGTATTTT
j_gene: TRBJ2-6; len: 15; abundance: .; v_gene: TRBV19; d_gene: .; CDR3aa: CASSTTGSGANVLTF; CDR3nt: TGTGCCAGTAGTACAACAGGGTCTGGGGCCAACGTCCTGACTTTC
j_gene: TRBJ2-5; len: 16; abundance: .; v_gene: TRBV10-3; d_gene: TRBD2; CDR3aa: CAISAGTSGRGETQYF; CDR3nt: TGTGCCATCAGTGCCGGGACTAGCGGGAGAGGGGAGACCCAGTACTTC
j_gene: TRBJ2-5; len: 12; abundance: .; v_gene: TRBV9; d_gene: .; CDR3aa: CASSVDTGTQYF; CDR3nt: TGTGCCAGCAGCGTAGATACAGGGACCCAGTACTTC
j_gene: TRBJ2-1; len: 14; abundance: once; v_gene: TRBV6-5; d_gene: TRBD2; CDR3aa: CASIRRRGYNEQFF; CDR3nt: TGTGCCAGCATCAGAAGGCGGGGGTACAATGAGCAGTTCTTC
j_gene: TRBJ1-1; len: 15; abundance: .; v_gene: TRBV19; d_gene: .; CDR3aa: CASSINWGADTEAFF; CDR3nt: TGTGCCAGTAGTATCAACTGGGGCGCCGACACTGAAGCTTTCTTT
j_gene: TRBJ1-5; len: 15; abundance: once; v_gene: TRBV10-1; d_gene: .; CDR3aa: CASRAGQSSNQPQHF; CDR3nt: TGCGCCAGCAGAGCCGGACAGTCTAGCAATCAGCCCCAGCATTTT
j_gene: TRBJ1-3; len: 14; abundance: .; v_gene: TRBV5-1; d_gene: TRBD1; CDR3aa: CASSSGTGGNTIYF; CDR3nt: TGCGCCAGCAGTTCCGGGACAGGTGGAAACACCATATATTTT
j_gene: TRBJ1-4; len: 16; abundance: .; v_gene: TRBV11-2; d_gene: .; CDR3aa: CASSLGVGATNEKLFF; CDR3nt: TGTGCCAGCAGCTTAGGGGTAGGAGCAACTAATGAAAAACTGTTTTTT
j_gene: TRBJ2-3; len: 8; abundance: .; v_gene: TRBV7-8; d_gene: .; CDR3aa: CASSPPFF; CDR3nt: TGTGCCAGCAGCCCCCCGTTTTTT
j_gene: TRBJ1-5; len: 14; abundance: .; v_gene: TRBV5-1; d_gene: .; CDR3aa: CASSLAGAGQPQHF; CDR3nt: TGCGCCAGCAGCTTGGCCGGGGCCGGACAGCCCCAGCATTTT
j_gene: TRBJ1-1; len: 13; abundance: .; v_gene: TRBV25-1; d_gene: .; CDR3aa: CASSITGTTEAFF; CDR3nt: TGTGCCAGCAGTATTACAGGGACAACTGAAGCTTTCTTT
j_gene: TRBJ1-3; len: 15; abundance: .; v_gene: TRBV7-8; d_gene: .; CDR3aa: CASSLARGTGNTIYF; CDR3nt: TGTGCCAGCAGCTTAGCGCGAGGGACTGGAAACACCATATATTTT
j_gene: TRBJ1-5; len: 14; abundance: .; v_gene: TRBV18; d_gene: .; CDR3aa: CASSPQDSGQPQHF; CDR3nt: TGTGCCAGCTCACCACAGGACAGCGGGCAGCCCCAGCATTTT
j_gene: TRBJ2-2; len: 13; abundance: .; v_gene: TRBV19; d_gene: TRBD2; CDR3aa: CASMRERYGELFF; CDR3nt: TGTGCCAGTATGCGGGAGAGGTACGGGGAGCTGTTTTTT
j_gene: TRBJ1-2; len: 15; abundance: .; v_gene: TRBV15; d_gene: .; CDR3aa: CATSRESSRNYGYTF; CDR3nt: TGTGCCACCAGCAGAGAATCAAGCAGAAACTATGGCTACACCTTC
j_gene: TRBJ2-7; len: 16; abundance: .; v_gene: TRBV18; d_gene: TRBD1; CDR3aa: CASSPPLRTGKNEQYF; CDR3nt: TGTGCCAGCTCACCACCGCTTAGGACAGGGAAAAACGAGCAGTACTTC
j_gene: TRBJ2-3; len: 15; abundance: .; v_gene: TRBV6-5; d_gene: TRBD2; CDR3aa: CASSLTSGRADTQYF; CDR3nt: TGTGCCAGCAGTCTGACTAGCGGGAGAGCAGATACGCAGTATTTT
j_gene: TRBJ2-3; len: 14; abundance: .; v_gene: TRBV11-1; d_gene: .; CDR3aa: CASSLAGTQDTQYF; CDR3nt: TGTGCCAGCAGCTTAGCCGGGACGCAAGATACGCAGTATTTT
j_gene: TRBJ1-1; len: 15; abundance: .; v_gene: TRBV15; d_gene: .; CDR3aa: CATSRDPGMNTEAFF; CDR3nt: TGTGCCACCAGCAGAGATCCGGGCATGAACACTGAAGCTTTCTTT
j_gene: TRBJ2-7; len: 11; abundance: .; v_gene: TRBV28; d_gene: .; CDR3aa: CASSKAYEQYF; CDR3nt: TGTGCCAGCAGTAAAGCCTACGAGCAGTACTTC
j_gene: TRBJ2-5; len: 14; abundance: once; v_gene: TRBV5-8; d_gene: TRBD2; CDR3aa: CASSFLAGQETQYF; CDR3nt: TGTGCCAGCAGCTTTCTAGCGGGCCAAGAGACCCAGTACTTC
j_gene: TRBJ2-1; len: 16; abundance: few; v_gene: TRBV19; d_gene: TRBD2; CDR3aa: CASSRLAGVSYNEQFF; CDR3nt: TGTGCCAGTAGTCGACTAGCCGGAGTAAGCTACAATGAGCAGTTCTTC
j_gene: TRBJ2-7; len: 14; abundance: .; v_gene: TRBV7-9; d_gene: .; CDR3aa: CASRPVRRGYEQYF; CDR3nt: TGTGCCAGCAGACCAGTCCGGAGGGGCTACGAGCAGTACTTC
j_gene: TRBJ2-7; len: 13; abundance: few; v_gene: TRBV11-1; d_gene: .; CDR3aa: CASSLVRANEQYF; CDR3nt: TGTGCCAGCAGCTTGGTCAGGGCTAACGAGCAGTACTTC
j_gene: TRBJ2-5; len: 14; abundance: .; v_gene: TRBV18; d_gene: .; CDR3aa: CASSPRLGRETQYF; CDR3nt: TGTGCCAGCTCACCACGTCTAGGCCGGGAGACCCAGTACTTC
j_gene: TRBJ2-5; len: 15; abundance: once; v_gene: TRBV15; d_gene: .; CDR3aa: CATSRGDRRQETQYF; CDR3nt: TGTGCCACCAGCAGAGGCGACAGGCGCCAAGAGACCCAGTACTTC
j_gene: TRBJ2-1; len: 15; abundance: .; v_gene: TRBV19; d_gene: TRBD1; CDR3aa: CASIQTGGLGNEQFF; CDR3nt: TGTGCCAGTATCCAGACAGGGGGACTCGGAAATGAGCAGTTCTTC
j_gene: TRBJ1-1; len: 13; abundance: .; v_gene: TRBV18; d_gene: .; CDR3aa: CASLQGLDTEAFF; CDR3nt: TGTGCCAGTCTACAGGGATTAGACACTGAAGCTTTCTTT
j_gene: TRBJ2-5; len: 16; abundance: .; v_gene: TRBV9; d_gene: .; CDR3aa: CASSPRGVSGQETQYF; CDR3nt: TGTGCCAGCAGCCCCCGAGGGGTTAGCGGACAAGAGACCCAGTACTTC
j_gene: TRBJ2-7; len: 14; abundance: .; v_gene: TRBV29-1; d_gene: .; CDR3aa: CSVVNRQGVGEQYF; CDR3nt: TGCAGCGTTGTCAACCGGCAGGGCGTAGGCGAGCAGTACTTC
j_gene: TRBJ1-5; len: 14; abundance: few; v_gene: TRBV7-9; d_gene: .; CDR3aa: CASSLGGTNQPQHF; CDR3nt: TGTGCCAGCAGCTTAGGAGGGACTAATCAGCCCCAGCATTTT
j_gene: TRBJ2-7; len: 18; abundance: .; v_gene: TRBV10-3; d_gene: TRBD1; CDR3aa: CAISETGQGDRYPYEQYF; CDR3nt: TGTGCCATCAGTGAGACGGGACAGGGCGATAGATACCCCTACGAGCAGTACTTC
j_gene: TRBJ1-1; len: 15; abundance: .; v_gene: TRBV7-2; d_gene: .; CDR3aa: CASSPLPLQRTEAFF; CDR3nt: TGTGCCAGCAGCCCCCTCCCTCTTCAGCGCACTGAAGCTTTCTTT
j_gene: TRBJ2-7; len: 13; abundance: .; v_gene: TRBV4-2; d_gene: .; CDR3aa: CASSPDISYEQYF; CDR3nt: TGTGCCAGCAGCCCAGACATCTCCTACGAGCAGTACTTC
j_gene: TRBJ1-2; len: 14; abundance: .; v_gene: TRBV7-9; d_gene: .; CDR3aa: CASRPDGSNYGYTF; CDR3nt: TGTGCCAGCAGGCCGGACGGATCTAACTATGGCTACACCTTC
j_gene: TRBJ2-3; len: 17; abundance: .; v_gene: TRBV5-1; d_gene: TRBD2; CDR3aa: CASSLGVLAGMTDTQYF; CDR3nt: TGCGCCAGCAGCTTGGGGGTACTAGCGGGAATGACAGATACGCAGTATTTT
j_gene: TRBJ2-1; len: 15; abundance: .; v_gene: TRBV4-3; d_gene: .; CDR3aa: CASSQDRTSYNEQFF; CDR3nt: TGCGCCAGCAGCCAAGACCGGACGTCCTACAATGAGCAGTTCTTC
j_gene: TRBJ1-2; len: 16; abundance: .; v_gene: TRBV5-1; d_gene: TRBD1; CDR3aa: CASSLGQGGTNYGYTF; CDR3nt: TGCGCCAGCAGCCTGGGACAGGGTGGGACTAACTATGGCTACACCTTC